Below, 9 T cell receptor beta chains from the same sample are listed, as sequenced in a study of blood T cell repertoires in COVID-19. Generated by immunoSEQ multiplex PCR, the TCRdb table keeps only in-frame clones and is missing some. The table shows 350,000 to 450,000 clones, with 70% to 90% occurring only once. Sequencing was done on a sample of PBMCs or T cells enriched from blood (not recorded which). These receptors were taken from a woman aged 18-30 years who had been exposed to COVID-19.

The chain recombines TRBV28 with TRBJ2-1, with 7 positions matching TRBD1. Germline V gives CDR1 MDHEN, CDR2 SYDVKM. This CDR3 contains 15 residues. J was trimmed by 9 bases and V by 3 bases; bases with no gene match: 11. CDR3: CASSLVGTGVSEQFF. For the CDR3, the DNA is TGTGCCAGCAGTTTGGTTGGTACAGGGGTCTCTGAGCAGTTCTTC.

The V call is TRBV29-1, the J call TRBJ1-1, with D uncertain. Trimming left V 4 bases short and J 8 bases short, with 14 bases between. CDR1 and CDR2 from the germline V gene are SQVTM and ANQGSEA. CDR3 length: 12 amino acids. The CDR3 spells CSVVRNQVEAFF. The CDR3 region has the DNA TGCAGCGTTGTCAGAAACCAAGTCGAAGCTTTCTTT.

J is TRBJ2-1 and V is TRBV11-2; D unresolved. The germline V and J ends were trimmed by 1 base and 1 base, with 8 bases remaining between them. Germline V gene sequence: CDR1 SGHAT, CDR2 FQNNGV. The CDR3 contains 15 residues. CDR3 DNA sequence: TGTGCCAGCAGCTTAGGGCCGTCATCCTACAATGAGCAGTTCTTC. Translated: CASSLGPSSYNEQFF. Supplemented by reference TRBV11-2 and TRBJ2-1, the full variable domain reads EAGVAQSPRYKIIEKRQSVAFWCNPISGHATLYWYQQILGQGPKLLIQFQNNGVVDDSQLPKDRFSAERLKGVDSTLKIQPAKLEDSAVYLCASSLGPSSYNEQFFGPGTRLTVL.

This clone came up once. The chain uses TRBV6-5 and TRBJ1-1; 7 positions match TRBD1. The CDR3 is made up of 14 amino acids. Losses at the gene ends were 6 bases for V and 5 bases for J; bases not matched to a gene: 9. Germline V CDR1 and CDR2: MNHEY, SVGAGI. The CDR3 loop is CASSPTGRSTEAFF. The CDR3 coding sequence is TGTGCCAGCAGCCCGACAGGGAGGAGTACTGAAGCTTTCTTT.

V is TRBV18 and J is TRBJ2-5; 10 bases are a match to TRBD1. CDR3 length equals 15 residues. V lost 5 bases and J lost 2; bases outside the gene matches: 5. Germline-derived CDR1 and CDR2 are KGHSH and LQKENI. The CDR3 DNA reads as TGTGCCAGCTCAGATGGGACAGGGGAACAAGAGACCCAGTACTTC. Residues: CASSDGTGEQETQYF.

The rearrangement uses TRBV7-2 and TRBJ2-2; possibly TRBD2 for D (5 bases). Germline CDR1 reads SGHTA; CDR2 reads FQGNSA. The CDR3 is 15 residues long. Trimming removed 5 bases from V and 7 bases from J, with 17 bases in between. The CDR3 bases are TGTGCCAGCAGCCGCCCCGGGGTTTACGGCGGGGAGCTGTTTTTT. Translated, it gives CASSRPGVYGGELFF. Drawing the rest from reference TRBV7-2 and TRBJ2-2, the complete variable domain is GAGVSQSPSNKVTEKGKDVELRCDPISGHTALYWYRQSLGQGLEFLIYFQGNSAPDKSGLPSDRFSAERTGGSVSTLTIQRTQQEDSAVYLCASSRPGVYGGELFFGEGSRLTVL.

The chain has TRBV7-2 and TRBJ1-1; TRBD1 aligns across 7 bases. Trimming removed 5 bases from V and 5 bases from J; junction bases left unmatched: 11. The CDR3 covers 15 residues. In germline, CDR1 is SGHTA, CDR2 FQGNSA. CDR3: CASSEQTGPLTEAFF. The CDR3 nucleotides are TGTGCCAGCAGCGAACAGACAGGGCCATTAACTGAAGCTTTCTTT.

This chain connects TRBV7-9 to TRBJ1-3; D ambiguous. Germline V gene data show CDR1 as SEHNR and CDR2 as FQNEAQ (reference sequence). The CDR3 has 16 residues. The V end lost 5 bases, the J end lost 0 bases, and 14 bases lay between the germline ends. CDR3 nucleotides: TGTGCCAGCAGCCCGATGGTGGGCATCTCTGGAAACACCATATATTTT. Residues: CASSPMVGISGNTIYF.

The chain has TRBV9 and TRBJ1-5, with D unclear. Germline V lookup: CDR1 SGDLS, CDR2 YYNGEE. The CDR3 is 12 residues long. V gave up 4 bases and J gave up 5 bases, with 7 bases separating them. The CDR3, as DNA: TGTGCCAGCAGCCCCCTCCATCAGCCCCAGCATTTT. Protein: CASSPLHQPQHF.